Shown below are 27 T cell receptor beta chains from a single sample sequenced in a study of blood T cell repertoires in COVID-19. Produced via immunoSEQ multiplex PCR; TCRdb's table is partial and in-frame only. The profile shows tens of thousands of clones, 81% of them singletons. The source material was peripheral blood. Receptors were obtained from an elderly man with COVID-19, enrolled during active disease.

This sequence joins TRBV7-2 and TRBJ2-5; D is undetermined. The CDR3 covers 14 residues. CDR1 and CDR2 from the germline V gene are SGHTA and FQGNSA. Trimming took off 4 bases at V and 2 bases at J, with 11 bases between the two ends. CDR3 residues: CASSSRSNQETQYF. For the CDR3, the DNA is TGTGCCAGCAGCTCCCGGTCGAATCAAGAGACCCAGTACTTC.

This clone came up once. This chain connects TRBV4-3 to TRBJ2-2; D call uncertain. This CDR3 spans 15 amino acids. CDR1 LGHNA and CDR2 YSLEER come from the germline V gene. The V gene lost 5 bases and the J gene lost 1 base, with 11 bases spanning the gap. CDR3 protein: CASSSNPGNTGELFF. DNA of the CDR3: TGCGCCAGCAGCTCAAACCCGGGGAACACCGGGGAGCTGTTTTTT.

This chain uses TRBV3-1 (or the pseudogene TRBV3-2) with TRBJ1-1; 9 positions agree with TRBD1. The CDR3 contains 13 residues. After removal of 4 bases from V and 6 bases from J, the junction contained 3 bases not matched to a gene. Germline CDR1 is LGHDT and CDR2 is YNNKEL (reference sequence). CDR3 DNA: TGTGCCAGCAGCCCGGACAGGGGCGCTGAAGCTTTCTTT. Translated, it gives CASSPDRGAEAFF.

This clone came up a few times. The CDR3 nucleotides are TGTGCCAGCAGCCAAGATACTAGCGGGGGCCGAAAGACCCAGTACTTC. This gives the protein CASSQDTSGGRKTQYF. The chain combines TRBV4-2 with TRBJ2-5; TRBD2 agrees at 11 bases. V lost 0 bases, J lost 6 bases, and 6 bases stayed unmatched. The germline gives CDR1 LGHNA, CDR2 YNFKEQ. This CDR3 contains 16 residues.

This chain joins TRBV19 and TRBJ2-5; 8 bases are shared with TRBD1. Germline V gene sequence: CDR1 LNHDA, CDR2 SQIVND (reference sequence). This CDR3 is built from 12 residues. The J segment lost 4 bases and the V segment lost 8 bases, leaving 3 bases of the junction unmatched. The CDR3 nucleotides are TGTGCCAGTTCAGGGGGCGGAGAGACCCAGTACTTC. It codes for CASSGGGETQYF.

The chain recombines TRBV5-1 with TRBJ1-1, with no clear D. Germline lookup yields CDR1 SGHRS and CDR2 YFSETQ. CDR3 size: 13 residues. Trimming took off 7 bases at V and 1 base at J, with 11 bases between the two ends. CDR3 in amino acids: CASRRQPNTEAFF. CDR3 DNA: TGCGCCAGCCGCAGACAACCGAACACTGAAGCTTTCTTT.

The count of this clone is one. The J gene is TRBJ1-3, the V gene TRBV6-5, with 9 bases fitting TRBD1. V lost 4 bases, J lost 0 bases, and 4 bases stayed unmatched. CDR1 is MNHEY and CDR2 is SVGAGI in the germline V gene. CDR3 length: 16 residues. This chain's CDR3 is CASSSDRGPSGNTIYF. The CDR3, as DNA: TGTGCCAGCAGTTCGGACAGGGGTCCCTCTGGAAACACCATATATTTT.

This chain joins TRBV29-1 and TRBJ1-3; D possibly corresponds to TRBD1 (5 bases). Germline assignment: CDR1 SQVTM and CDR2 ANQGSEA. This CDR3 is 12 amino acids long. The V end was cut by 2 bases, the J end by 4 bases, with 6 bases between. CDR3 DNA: TGCAGCGTTGAAAAGGGGGGAAACACCATATATTTT. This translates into CSVEKGGNTIYF.

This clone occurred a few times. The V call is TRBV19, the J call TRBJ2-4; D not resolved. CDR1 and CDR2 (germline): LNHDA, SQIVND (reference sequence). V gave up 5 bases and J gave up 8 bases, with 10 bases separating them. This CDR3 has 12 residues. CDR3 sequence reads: CASSARLYIQYF. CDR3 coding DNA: TGTGCCAGTAGTGCGCGGTTATACATTCAGTACTTC.

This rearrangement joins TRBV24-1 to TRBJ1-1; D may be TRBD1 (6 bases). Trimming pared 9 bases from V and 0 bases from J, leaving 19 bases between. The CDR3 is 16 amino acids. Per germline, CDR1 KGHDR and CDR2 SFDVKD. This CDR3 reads CATRPVLTGMNTEAFF. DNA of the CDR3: TGTGCCACCCGTCCGGTATTAACAGGGATGAACACTGAAGCTTTCTTT.

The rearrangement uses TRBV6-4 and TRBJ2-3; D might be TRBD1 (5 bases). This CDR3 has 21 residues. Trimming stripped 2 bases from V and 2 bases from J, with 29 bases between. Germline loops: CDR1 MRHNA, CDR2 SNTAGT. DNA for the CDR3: TGTGCCAGCAGTGACCCGATCAAGGACCCTCCGACAGCCACATTCACAGATACGCAGTATTTT. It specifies CASSDPIKDPPTATFTDTQYF.

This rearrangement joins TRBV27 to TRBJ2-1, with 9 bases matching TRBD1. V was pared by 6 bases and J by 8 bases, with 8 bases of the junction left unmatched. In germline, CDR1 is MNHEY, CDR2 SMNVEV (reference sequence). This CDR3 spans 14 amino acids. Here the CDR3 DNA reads TGTGCCAGCAGGTTGACAGGGGGTCGGCATGAGCAGTTCTTC. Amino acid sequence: CASRLTGGRHEQFF.

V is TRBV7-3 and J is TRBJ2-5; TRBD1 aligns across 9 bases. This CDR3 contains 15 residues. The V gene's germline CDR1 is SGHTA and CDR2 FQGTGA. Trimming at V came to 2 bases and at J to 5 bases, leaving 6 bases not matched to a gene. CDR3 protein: CASSLAQGAWETQYF. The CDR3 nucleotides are TGTGCCAGCAGCTTAGCACAGGGGGCGTGGGAGACCCAGTACTTC.

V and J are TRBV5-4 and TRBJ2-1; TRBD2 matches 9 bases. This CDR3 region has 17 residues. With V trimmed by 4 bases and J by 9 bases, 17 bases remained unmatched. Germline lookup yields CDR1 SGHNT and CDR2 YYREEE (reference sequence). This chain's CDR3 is CASSPEGAGGGGSEQFF. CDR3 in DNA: TGTGCCAGCAGCCCAGAAGGAGCGGGAGGTGGTGGAAGTGAGCAGTTCTTC. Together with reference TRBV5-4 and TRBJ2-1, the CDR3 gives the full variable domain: ETGVTQSPTHLIKTRGQQVTLRCSSQSGHNTVSWYQQALGQGPQFIFQYYREEENGRGNFPPRFSGLQFPNYSSELNVNALELDDSALYLCASSPEGAGGGGSEQFFGPGTRLTVL.

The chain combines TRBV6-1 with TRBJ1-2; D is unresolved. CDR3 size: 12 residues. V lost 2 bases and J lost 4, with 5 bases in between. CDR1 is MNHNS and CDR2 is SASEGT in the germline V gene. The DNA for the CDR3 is TGTGCCAGCAGTGAAATCCTCTATGGCTACACCTTC. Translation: CASSEILYGYTF.

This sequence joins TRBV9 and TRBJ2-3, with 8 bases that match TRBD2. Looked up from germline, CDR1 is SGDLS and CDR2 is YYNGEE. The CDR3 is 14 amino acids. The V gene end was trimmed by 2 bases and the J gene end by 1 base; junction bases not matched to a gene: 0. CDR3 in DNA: TGTGCCAGCAGCGTTAGCGGGGGCACAGATACGCAGTATTTT. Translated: CASSVSGGTDTQYF.

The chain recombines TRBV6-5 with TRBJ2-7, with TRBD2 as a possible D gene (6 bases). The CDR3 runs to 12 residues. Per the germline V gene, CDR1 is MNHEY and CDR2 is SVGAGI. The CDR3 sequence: CASRTLTGALGV. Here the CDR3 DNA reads TGTGCCAGCAGGACCCTAACGGGAGCCCTGGGGGTC.

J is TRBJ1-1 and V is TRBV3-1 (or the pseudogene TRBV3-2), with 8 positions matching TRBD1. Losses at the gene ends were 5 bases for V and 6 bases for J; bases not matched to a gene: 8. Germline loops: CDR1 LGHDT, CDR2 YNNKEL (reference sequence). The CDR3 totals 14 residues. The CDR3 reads CASSIRSGGAEAFF. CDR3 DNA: TGTGCCAGCAGCATCCGATCAGGGGGCGCTGAAGCTTTCTTT.

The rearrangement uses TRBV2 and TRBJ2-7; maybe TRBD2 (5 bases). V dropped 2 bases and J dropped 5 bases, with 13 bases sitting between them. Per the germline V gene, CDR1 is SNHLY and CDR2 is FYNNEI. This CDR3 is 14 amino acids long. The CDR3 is CASSERLARNEQYF. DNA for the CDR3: TGTGCCAGCAGTGAAAGGCTAGCAAGAAACGAGCAGTACTTC.

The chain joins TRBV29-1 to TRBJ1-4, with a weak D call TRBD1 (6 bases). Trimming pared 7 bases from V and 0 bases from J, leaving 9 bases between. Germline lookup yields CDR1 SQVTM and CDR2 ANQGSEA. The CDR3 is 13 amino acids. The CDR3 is CSGQDATNEKLFF. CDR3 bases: TGCAGCGGACAGGACGCAACTAATGAAAAACTGTTTTTT.

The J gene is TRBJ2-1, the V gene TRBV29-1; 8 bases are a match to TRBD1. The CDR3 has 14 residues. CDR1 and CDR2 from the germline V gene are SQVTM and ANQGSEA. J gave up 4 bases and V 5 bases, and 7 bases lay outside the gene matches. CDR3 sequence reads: CSVRGTGSYNEQFF. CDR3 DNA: TGCAGCGTTCGTGGGACAGGTTCTTACAATGAGCAGTTCTTC.

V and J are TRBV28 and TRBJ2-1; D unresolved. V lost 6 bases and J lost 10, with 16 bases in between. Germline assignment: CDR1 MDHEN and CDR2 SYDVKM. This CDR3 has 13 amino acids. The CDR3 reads CASSLGSPREQFF. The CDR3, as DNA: TGTGCCAGCAGCCTCGGGTCCCCGAGGGAGCAGTTCTTC. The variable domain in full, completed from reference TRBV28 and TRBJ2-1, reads DVKVTQSSRYLVKRTGEKVFLECVQDMDHENMFWYRQDPGLGLRLIYFSYDVKMKEKGDIPEGYSVSREKKERFSLILESASTNQTSMYLCASSLGSPREQFFGPGTRLTVL.

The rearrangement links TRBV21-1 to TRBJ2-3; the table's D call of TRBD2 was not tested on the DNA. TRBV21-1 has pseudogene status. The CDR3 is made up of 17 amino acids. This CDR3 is CASSKSPRAGKKDTQYF. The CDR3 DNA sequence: TGTGCCAGCAGCAAATCTCCTCGAGCGGGAAAGAAAGATACGCAGTATTTT.

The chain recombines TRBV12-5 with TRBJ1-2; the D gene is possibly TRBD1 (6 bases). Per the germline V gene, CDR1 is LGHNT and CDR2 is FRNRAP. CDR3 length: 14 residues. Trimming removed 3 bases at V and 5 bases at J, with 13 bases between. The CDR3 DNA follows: TGTGCTAGTGGTTTAGACAGGAAGAATTATGGCTACACCTTC. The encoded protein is CASGLDRKNYGYTF.

DNA of the CDR3: TGTGCCAGCACCCCTGACAGGCCTAGCTCCTATAATTCACCCCTCCACTTT. The encoded protein is CASTPDRPSSYNSPLHF. The rearrangement joins TRBV28 to TRBJ1-6; D is perhaps TRBD1 (6 bases). There are 17 residues in the CDR3. Trimming pared 7 bases from V and 0 bases from J, leaving 16 bases between. Germline V gene sequence: CDR1 MDHEN, CDR2 SYDVKM.

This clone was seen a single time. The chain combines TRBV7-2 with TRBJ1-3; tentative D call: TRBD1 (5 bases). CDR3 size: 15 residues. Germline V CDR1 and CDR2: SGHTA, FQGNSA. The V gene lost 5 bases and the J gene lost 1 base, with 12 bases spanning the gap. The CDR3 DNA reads TGTGCCAGCAGCACAACAACAGGTTCTGGAAACACCATATATTTT. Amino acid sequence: CASSTTTGSGNTIYF.

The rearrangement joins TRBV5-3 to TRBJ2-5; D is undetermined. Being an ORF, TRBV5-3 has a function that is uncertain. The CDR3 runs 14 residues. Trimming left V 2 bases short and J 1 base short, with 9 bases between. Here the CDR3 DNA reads TGTGCCAGAAGCTTCCTAGGAATCCAAGAGACCCAGTACTTC. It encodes CARSFLGIQETQYF.